This TCR beta chain originates from a study of radiation and T cells in renal cell carcinoma. Overall study results and limits: Top tumor clonotypes rose in blood 2 weeks post-radiation, then contracted.

Time point indicated: baseline pretreatment blood. Sample treatment: 15 Gy SBRT to primary tumor, nephrectomy 4 weeks later. After SBRT, blood was collected at 2 and 4 weeks, plus baseline. Notes on this clone: Its antigen remains unidentified.

CDR3 length: 12 residues. Looked up from germline, CDR1 is SQVTM and CDR2 is ANQGSEA. The ends were cut back, 6 bases at V and 7 bases at J, with 16 bases in the middle. The protocol was immunoSEQ multiplex PCR, while the TCRdb copy is restricted to in-frame clones and leaves out a portion. The data show roughly 130,000 clones, around nine tenths seen once. The rearrangement joins TRBV29-1 to TRBJ2-7; weak D call: TRBD1 (6 bases). The receptor was isolated from a woman in her forties or fifties with renal cell carcinoma. Sequencing used blood, obtained from a patient whose treatment included radiotherapy and nephrectomy. Here the CDR3 reads CSVTNRVFEQYF. CDR3 coding DNA: TGCAGCGTAACAAACAGGGTTTTTGAGCAGTACTTC.